This T cell receptor (beta chain) appears in the sequencing data of a study of blood T cell repertoires in COVID-19. For the study at large: Acute and convalescent COVID-19 specimens originated in the United States, Italy and Spain. Nucleic acid was either cDNA or gDNA, and it came from T cells, B-cell-depleted T cells, or PBMCs.

J lost 4 bases, V lost 8 bases, and 10 bases had no gene match. The V gene's germline CDR1 is MDHEN and CDR2 SYDVKM. The CDR3 is 14 residues long. The data were produced by immunoSEQ multiplex PCR, yet TCRdb's version contains in-frame clones alone and is incomplete. The table includes about 170,000 clones, 70% to 90% detected once. This sequence joins TRBV28 and TRBJ2-7, with 8 bases matching TRBD1. Specimen: peripheral blood. The receptor comes from a man over 45 who had recovered from COVID-19. CDR3 sequence (DNA): TGTGCCAGCTCCTTAGCAGGGGGCCCATACGAGCAGTACTTC. It is translated as CASSLAGGPYEQYF.